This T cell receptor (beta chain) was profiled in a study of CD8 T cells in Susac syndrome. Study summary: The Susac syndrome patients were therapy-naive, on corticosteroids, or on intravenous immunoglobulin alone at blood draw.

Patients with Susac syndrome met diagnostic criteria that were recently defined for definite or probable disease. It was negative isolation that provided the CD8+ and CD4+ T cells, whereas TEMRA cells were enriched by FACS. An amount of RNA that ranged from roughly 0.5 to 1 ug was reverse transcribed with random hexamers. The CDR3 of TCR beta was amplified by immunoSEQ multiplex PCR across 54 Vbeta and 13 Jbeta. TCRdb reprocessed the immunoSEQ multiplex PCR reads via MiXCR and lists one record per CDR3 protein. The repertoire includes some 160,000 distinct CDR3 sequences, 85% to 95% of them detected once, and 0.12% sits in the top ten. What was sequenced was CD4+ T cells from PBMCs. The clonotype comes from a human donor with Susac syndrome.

The CDR3 DNA is TGCAGTGCTAGATCCGGGACAGGGGGCTTCAATGAGCAGTTCTTC. Protein: CSARSGTGGFNEQFF. The chain uses TRBV20-1 and TRBJ2-1; 12 nucleotides line up with TRBD1. The CDR3 is 15 amino acids. Germline CDR1 DFQATT, CDR2 SNEGSKA (reference sequence). J gave up 6 bases and V 2 bases, and 5 bases lay outside the gene matches.